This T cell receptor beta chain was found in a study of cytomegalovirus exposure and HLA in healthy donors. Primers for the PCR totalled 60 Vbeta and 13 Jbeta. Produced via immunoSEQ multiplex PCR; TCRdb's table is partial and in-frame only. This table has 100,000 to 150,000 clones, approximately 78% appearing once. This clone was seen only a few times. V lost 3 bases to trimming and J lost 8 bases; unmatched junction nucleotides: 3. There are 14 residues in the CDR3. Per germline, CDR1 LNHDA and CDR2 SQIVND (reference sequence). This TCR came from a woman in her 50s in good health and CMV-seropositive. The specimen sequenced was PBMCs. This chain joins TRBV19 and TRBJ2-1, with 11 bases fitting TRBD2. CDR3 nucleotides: TGTGCCAGTAGTATCTGGGGACTAGCGGATGAGCAGTTCTTC. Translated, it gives CASSIWGLADEQFF.